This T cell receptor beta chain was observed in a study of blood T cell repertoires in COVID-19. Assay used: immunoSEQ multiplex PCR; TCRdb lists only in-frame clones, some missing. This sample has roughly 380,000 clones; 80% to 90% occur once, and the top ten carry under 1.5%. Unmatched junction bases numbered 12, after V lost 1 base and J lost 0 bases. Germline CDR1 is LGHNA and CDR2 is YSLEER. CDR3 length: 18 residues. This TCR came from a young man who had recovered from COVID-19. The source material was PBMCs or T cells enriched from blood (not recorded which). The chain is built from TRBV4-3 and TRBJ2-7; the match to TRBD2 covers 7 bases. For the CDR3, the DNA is TGCGCCAGCAGCCAAGTATGGGGATCGGGGGGTAGCTCCTACGAGCAGTACTTC. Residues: CASSQVWGSGGSSYEQYF.